This T cell receptor (beta chain) comes out of a study of blood T cell repertoires in COVID-19. Background on the study: T cells, B-cell-depleted T cells, or PBMCs provided the cDNA or gDNA that served as material.

Original processing notes: How many nucleated cells were present was estimated from reference gene primer amplification. The repertoire was sequenced with immunoSEQ multiplex PCR; TCRdb's copy has only in-frame clones and lacks some. V, J and clone size are taken as reported in that table, and D and trimming were inferred from the DNA itself. The profile shows some 80,000 clones, about nine tenths of them singletons. Trimming cost V 6 bases and J 5 bases, with 16 bases left between them. CDR3 length: 14 residues. Germline V gene sequence: CDR1 MNHEY, CDR2 SVGEGT. The gene calls are TRBV6-2 or TRBV6-3 and TRBJ2-5, with D possibly TRBD2 on 5 matching bases. The clonotype was recovered from a woman between 50 and 59 years old with active or convalescent COVID-19. Sequenced sample: peripheral blood. The DNA for the CDR3 is TGTGCCAGCAGCCTACTAGATACACAGGAGACCCAGTACTTC. It specifies CASSLLDTQETQYF.